This entry lists 14 T cell receptor beta chains sequenced from one sample in a study of T cell clonality in common variable immunodeficiency. Profiled with immunoSEQ multiplex PCR; TCRdb holds only in-frame clones, not every one. The sample was found to contain 35,000 to 45,000 clones, and every one recurs. Source material: peripheral blood mononuclear cells. Source of these receptors: a person aged 18 to 75 in good health.

This clone was detected ten times or more. The CDR3 goes on 3 residues after the read ends, and that part is filled in from the germline J gene. The chain employs TRBV20-1 and TRBJ1-4; 7 bases agree with TRBD1. The CDR3 sequence is 15 residues long. The junction had 9 bases not matched to a gene; V was cut back by 0 bases and J by 8 bases. Germline lookup yields CDR1 DFQATT and CDR2 SNEGSKA (reference sequence). The sequenced CDR3 bases are TGCAGTGCTAGAGATCATAGACAGGGAAAGGAAAAA. Translating it yields CSARDHRQGKEK. The whole CDR3 sequence is CSARDHRQGKEKLFF.

This clone was counted ten times or more. The read ends 3 residues before the CDR3 terminus; that terminus is restored from the germline J gene. The rearrangement links TRBV5-1 to TRBJ1-1, with D possibly matching TRBD1 (6 bases). The germline gives CDR1 SGHRS, CDR2 YFSETQ. The CDR3 totals 14 residues. The ends were cut back, 0 bases at V and 3 bases at J, with 9 bases in the middle. This CDR3 reads CASSLAYRDTEAFF. The CDR3 DNA, read in part, is TGCGCCAGCAGCTTGGCATACAGGGACACTGAA.

This clone was seen ten or more times. The read stops 3 residues short of the end of the CDR3; the missing end is completed from the germline J gene. V is TRBV6-2 or TRBV6-3 and J is TRBJ2-7, with 10 positions matching TRBD2. Losses at the gene ends were 2 bases for V and 3 bases for J; bases not matched to a gene: 7. Germline V gene lookup returns CDR1 MNHEY and CDR2 SVGEGT. CDR3 size: 16 residues. CDR3 amino acids: CASSYGSGRALYEQYF. CDR3 bases read: TGTGCCAGCAGTTACGGAAGCGGGAGGGCCCTCTACGAG.

This clone was counted many times. Coverage ceases 3 residues before the CDR3 finishes, and the germline J gene fills in the end. This rearrangement joins TRBV6-4 to TRBJ2-3, with TRBD1 identical over 9 bases. V shed 4 bases, J shed 4 bases, and the junction held 6 bases outside the gene matches. This CDR3 region has 15 residues. In germline, CDR1 is MRHNA, CDR2 SNTAGT. The CDR3 region is CASSAYTGGPDTQYF. The sequenced part of the CDR3 DNA is TGTGCCAGCAGTGCCTATACAGGGGGCCCAGATACG.

This clone was observed many times. From the germline J gene comes the end of the CDR3, since the read stops 3 residues before it. This chain links TRBV7-3 with TRBJ2-2; D remains ambiguous. Trimming removed 2 bases from V and 4 bases from J, with 8 bases in between. This CDR3 is 14 amino acids long. Germline loops: CDR1 SGHTA, CDR2 FQGTGA. CDR3 DNA (partial): TGTGCCAGCAGCTTAGCCCAGTTCACCGGGGAG. It translates to CASSLAQFTGE. The whole CDR3 reads CASSLAQFTGELFF.

In this sample, this clone turned up many times. The CDR3 is cut off 3 residues early in the read; its end comes from the germline J gene. The chain joins TRBV7-9 to TRBJ2-5; D is undetermined. Trimming removed 7 bases at V and 4 bases at J, with 13 bases between. This CDR3 comprises 13 residues. In germline, CDR1 is SEHNR, CDR2 FQNEAQ (reference sequence). The DNA read from the CDR3 is TGTGCCAGCACCATCAAAAAAGGAGAGACC. This gives the protein CASTIKKGET. The entire CDR3 protein is CASTIKKGETQYF.

Many counts were recorded for this clone. The sequenced fragment ends 3 residues before the CDR3 boundary, so the rest is inferred from the germline J gene. The chain is built from TRBV30 and TRBJ1-3; no definite D call. CDR1 and CDR2 (germline): GTSNPN, SVGIG (reference sequence). This CDR3 spans 14 amino acids. V was cut by 5 bases and J by 3 bases, with 14 bases left in between. CDR3 protein: CAWGDIHYGNTIYF. Incomplete CDR3 DNA: TGTGCCTGGGGCGATATACACTATGGAAACACC.

This clone was seen at least ten times. The read ends 3 residues before the CDR3 terminus; that terminus is restored from the germline J gene. The chain has TRBV20-1 and TRBJ1-6; D not resolved. V was shortened by 0 bases and J by 9 bases, with 21 bases between the two germline ends. This CDR3 has 17 amino acids. CDR1 and CDR2 (germline): DFQATT, SNEGSKA (reference sequence). The sequenced part of the CDR3 DNA is TGCAGTGCTAGAGACCCGGTCGAGGGTATATTGAGTTCACCC. Translating gives CSARDPVEGILSSP. The entire CDR3 is CSARDPVEGILSSPLHF.

This clone showed up just a few times. The CDR3 is cut off 3 residues early in the read; its end comes from the germline J gene. V and J are TRBV19 and TRBJ2-7; 15 bases align to TRBD2. CDR1 is LNHDA and CDR2 is SQIVND in the germline V gene (reference sequence). This CDR3 is built from 21 residues. The V and J ends lost 4 bases and 4 bases, in that order; junction bases with no gene match: 20. The sequenced part of the CDR3 DNA is TGTGCCAGTAGTAATCCGAAGGACAGGGGACTAGCGGGAGGACCGAAATACGAG. It codes for CASSNPKDRGLAGGPKYE. The complete CDR3 sequence is CASSNPKDRGLAGGPKYEQYF.

This clone was counted many times. The missing CDR3 end, 3 residues past where the read stops, is filled in from the germline J gene. The chain couples TRBV7-9 to TRBJ1-2, with TRBD1 identical over 8 bases. V shed 1 base and J 4 bases; nucleotides not matched to a gene: 5. CDR3 length: 15 residues. In germline, CDR1 is SEHNR, CDR2 FQNEAQ (reference sequence). The CDR3: CASSLDGQGRYGYTF. Incomplete CDR3 DNA: TGTGCCAGCAGCTTAGACGGACAGGGCCGCTATGGC.

In its sample, this clone was seen many times. The observed sequence ends 3 residues before the CDR3 terminus, with the missing tail filled in from the germline J gene. The genes are TRBV23-1 and TRBJ1-5; D possibly corresponds to TRBD1 (5 bases). TRBV23-1 is assigned to the ORF class and has an uncertain function. The CDR3 totals 15 residues. Trimming removed 2 bases at V and 6 bases at J, with 14 bases between. Incomplete CDR3 DNA: TGCGCCAGCAGTCAACCCGCGACGGGGGTTCAGCCC. As protein: CASSQPATGVQP. From start to end, the CDR3 is CASSQPATGVQPQHF.

Ten or more counts support this clone. The read finishes 3 residues shy of the CDR3 end, and the germline J gene is used to complete it. The V gene is TRBV19, the J gene TRBJ1-2; D remains ambiguous. The germline V gene encodes CDR1 LNHDA and CDR2 SQIVND (reference sequence). The CDR3 is 14 residues long. Between the trimmed V and J ends, which lost 10 bases and 1 base, there was a span of 16 bases. CDR3 bases read: TGTGCCACCGAATTCGGGGATGGTAACTATGGC. Its translation is CATEFGDGNYG. The whole CDR3 reads CATEFGDGNYGYTF.

Many counts were recorded for this clone. The read terminates 3 residues ahead of where the CDR3 ends, so the germline J gene completes it. This chain joins TRBV4-1 and TRBJ2-1; 10 nucleotides match TRBD2. The length of the CDR3 is 15 residues. In germline, CDR1 is MGHRA, CDR2 YSYEKL. V dropped 0 bases and J dropped 5; count of bases not matched to a gene: 1. CDR3 bases read: TGCGCCAGCAGCCAAGAAGGACTAGCGGACAATGAG. This gives the protein CASSQEGLADNE. The entire CDR3 sequence reads CASSQEGLADNEQFF.

This clone was recorded at least ten times. The missing CDR3 end, 3 residues past where the read stops, is filled in from the germline J gene. The rearrangement uses TRBV19 and TRBJ1-3; 7 nucleotides line up with TRBD1. This CDR3 is built from 15 residues. Trimming removed 6 bases from V and 3 bases from J; junction bases left unmatched: 8. Germline CDR1 is LNHDA and CDR2 is SQIVND (reference sequence). CDR3 DNA (partial): TGTGCCAGTAGCGTAACCAACAGGGGTGGAAACACC. Its translation is CASSVTNRGGNT. The entire CDR3 sequence reads CASSVTNRGGNTIYF.